The present TCR beta chain was sequenced within a study of shared clonotypes between healthy human individuals. This clone came up a few times. Its antigen remains unknown. Distinct nucleotide sequences in the sample also encode this CDR3. Whole-study findings and limits: Clonotype sharing among donors was thought likely to change with sequencing depth. Some naive CD4 clonotypes, around 5%, turned up in common across several donors.

Genomic DNA of every subset was divided equally among multiple immunoSEQ plates. Sequencing was performed with immunoSEQ multiplex PCR; in TCRdb, only in-frame clones are kept and a portion is missing. The top ten clones hold more than 0.95% of a sample with 1.5 million to 2.5 million clones, approximately 94% of them seen once. V lost 3 bases, J lost 0 bases, and 2 bases lay in between. This CDR3 has 12 residues. Looked up from germline, CDR1 is MNHNS and CDR2 is SASEGT. Selected positively for CCR7 and CD45RO-negative, naive CD8 cells excluded terminally differentiated effector memory CD45RA+ cells.

This TCR derives from a man aged 18 to 30 in good health. This chain joins TRBV6-1 and TRBJ1-1; D gene uncertain. Material: naive CD8+ T cells sorted from blood. The chain's CDR3 is CASSDLNTEAFF. The CDR3, as DNA: TGTGCCAGCAGTGACCTGAACACTGAAGCTTTCTTT.